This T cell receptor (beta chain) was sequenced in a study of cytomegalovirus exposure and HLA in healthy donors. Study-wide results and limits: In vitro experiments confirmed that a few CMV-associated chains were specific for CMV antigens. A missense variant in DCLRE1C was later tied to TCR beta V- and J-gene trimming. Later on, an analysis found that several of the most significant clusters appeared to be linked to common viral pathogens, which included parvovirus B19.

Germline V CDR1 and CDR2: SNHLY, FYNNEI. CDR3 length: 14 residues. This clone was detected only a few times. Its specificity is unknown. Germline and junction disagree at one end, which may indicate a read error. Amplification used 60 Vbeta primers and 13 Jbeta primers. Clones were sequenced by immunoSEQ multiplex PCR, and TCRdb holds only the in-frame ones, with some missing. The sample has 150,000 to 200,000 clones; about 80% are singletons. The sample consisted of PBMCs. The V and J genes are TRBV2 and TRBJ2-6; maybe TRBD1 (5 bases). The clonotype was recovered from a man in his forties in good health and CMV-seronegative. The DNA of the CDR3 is TGTGCCAGCAGCCAGAGCTCTGGGGCCAACGGCCTGACTTTC. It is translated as CASSQSSGANGLTF.